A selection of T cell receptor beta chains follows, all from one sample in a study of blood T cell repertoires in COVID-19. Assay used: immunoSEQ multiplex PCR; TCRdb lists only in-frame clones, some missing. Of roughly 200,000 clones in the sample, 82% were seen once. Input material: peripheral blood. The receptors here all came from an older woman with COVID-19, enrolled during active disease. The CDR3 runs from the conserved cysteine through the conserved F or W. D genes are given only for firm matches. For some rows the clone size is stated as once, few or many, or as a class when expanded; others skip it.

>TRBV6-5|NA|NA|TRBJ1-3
TGTGCCAGCACGAGCTCTGGAAACACCATATATTTT
CASTSSGNTIYF
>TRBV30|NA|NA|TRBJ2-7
TGTGCCTGGAGTGAGGCAGGGCCCTCCTACGAGCAGTACTTC
CAWSEAGPSYEQYF
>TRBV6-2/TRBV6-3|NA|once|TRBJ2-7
TGTGCCAGCAGTTACTCGAGAAACTACGAGCAGTACTTC
CASSYSRNYEQYF
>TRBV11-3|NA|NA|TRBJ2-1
TGTGCCAGCCAACAGGGGCGGGAAGGGAGTGAGCAGTTCTTC
CASQQGREGSEQFF
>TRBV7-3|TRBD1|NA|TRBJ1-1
TGTGCCAGCAGCTTAACCGCCGGGACAGGGGGTTGGGCTGAAGCTTTCTTT
CASSLTAGTGGWAEAFF
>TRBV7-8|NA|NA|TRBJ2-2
TGTGCCAGCAGCTTAGAACTCACTAACACCGGGGAGCTGTTTTTT
CASSLELTNTGELFF
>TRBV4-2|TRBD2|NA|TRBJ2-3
TGTGCCAGCAGCCAAGGGACTAGCGCAGATACGCAGTATTTT
CASSQGTSADTQYF
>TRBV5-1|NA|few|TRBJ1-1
TGCGCCAGCAGCATGATCCAGGGGAGCACTGAAGCTTTCTTT
CASSMIQGSTEAFF
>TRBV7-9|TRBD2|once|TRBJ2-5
TGTGCCAGCAGCTTAGTGCCTAGCGGGCAAGAGACCCAGTACTTC
CASSLVPSGQETQYF
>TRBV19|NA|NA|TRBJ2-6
TGTGCCAGTAGTATGTACTCCGGGGCCAACGTCCTGACTTTC
CASSMYSGANVLTF
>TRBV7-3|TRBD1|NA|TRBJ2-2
TGTGCCAGCAGCCTAGGGGGCGCTTGGACCGGGGAGCTGTTTTTT
CASSLGGAWTGELFF
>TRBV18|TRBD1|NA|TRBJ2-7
TGTGCCAGCTCACGGGCCGGGACAGGCCCTCGCGAGCAGTACTTC
CASSRAGTGPREQYF
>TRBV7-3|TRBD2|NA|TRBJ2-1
TGTGCCAGCAGCTATACTACAGGTTCCCTAGCGGGGGGGCTCAATGAGCAGTTCTTC
CASSYTTGSLAGGLNEQFF
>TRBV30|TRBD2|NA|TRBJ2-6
TGTGCCTGGGCCCCGGGGGGGGGCACTGGGGCCAACGTCCTGACTTTC
CAWAPGGGTGANVLTF
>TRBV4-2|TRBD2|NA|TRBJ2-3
TGTGCCAGCAGCCAAGACCTCGCTAGCGGGATCGGCACAGATACGCAGTATTTT
CASSQDLASGIGTDTQYF
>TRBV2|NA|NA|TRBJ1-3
TGTGCCAGCAGGGAGGGGATAGGGATGGACACCATATATTTT
CASREGIGMDTIYF
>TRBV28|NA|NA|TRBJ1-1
TGTGCCAGCAGTTTACCAGGGATCACTGAAGCTTTCTTT
CASSLPGITEAFF
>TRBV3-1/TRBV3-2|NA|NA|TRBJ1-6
TGTGCCAGCAGCCCCGGGGATCGGTCCCTCCACTTT
CASSPGDRSLHF
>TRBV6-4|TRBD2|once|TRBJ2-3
TGTGCCAGCAGTGACTCGATTTCCGGGAGGGAGGGTACGCAGTATTTT
CASSDSISGREGTQYF
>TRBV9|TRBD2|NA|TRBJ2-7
TGTGCCAGCAGCGTAGGGGTCACGGGACTAGCGGGCGACGAGCAGTACTTC
CASSVGVTGLAGDEQYF
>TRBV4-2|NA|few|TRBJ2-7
TGTGCCAGCAGCCAAGTCCAGGACTCCGGGCGGGAGCAGTACTTC
CASSQVQDSGREQYF
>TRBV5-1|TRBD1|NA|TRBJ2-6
TGCGCCAGCAGCTCGGGACAGGGTTTGGGGTCATCTGGGGCCAACGTCCTGACTTTC
CASSSGQGLGSSGANVLTF
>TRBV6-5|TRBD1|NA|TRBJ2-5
TGTGCCAGCAGGGGACAGGGATGGGCTGGGGAGACCCAGTACTTC
CASRGQGWAGETQYF
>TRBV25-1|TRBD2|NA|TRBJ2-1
TGTGCCAGCAGTGAGATGGCGGGGGGGATATACAATGAGCAGTTCTTC
CASSEMAGGIYNEQFF
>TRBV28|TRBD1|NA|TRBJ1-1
TGTGCCAGCAGTGGGTACAGGGGGCCGGGCACTGAAGCTTTCTTT
CASSGYRGPGTEAFF
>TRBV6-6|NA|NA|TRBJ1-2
TGTGCCAGCAGTTACTCGGGTTGGGGAGAGTATGGCTACACCTTC
CASSYSGWGEYGYTF
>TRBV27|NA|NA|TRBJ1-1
TGTGCCAGCAGTTTATCGTGGCAGGGCACTGAAGCTTTCTTT
CASSLSWQGTEAFF
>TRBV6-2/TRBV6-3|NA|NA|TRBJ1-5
TGTGCCAGCAGTTACGGGGGGCAGCCCCAGCATTTT
CASSYGGQPQHF